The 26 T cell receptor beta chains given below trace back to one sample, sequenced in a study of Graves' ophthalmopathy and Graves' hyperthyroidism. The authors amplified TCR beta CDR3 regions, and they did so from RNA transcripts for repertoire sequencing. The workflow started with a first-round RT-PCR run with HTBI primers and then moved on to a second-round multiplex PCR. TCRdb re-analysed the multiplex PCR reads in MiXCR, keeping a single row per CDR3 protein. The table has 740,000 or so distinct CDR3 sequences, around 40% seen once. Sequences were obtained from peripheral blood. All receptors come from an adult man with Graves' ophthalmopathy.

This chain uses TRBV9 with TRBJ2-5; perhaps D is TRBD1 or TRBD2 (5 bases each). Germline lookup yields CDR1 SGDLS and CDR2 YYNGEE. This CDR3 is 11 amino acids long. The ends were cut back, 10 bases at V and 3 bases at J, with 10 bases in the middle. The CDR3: CAAGTKETQYF. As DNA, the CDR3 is TGTGCCGCCGGGACCAAAGAGACCCAGTACTTC.

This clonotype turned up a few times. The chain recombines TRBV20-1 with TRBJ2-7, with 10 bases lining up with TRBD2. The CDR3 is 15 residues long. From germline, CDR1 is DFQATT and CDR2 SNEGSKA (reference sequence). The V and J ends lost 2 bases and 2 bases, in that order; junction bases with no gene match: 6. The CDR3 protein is CSARLPTSGAYEQYF. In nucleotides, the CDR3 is TGCAGTGCTAGACTTCCTACTAGCGGGGCCTACGAGCAGTACTTC.

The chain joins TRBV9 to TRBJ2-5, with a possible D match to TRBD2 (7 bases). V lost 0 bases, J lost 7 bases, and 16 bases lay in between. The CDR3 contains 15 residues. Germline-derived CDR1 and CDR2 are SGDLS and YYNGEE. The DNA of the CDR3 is TGTGCCAGCAGCGTAGATGCGGGGGCTGTATGGACCCAGTACTTC. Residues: CASSVDAGAVWTQYF.

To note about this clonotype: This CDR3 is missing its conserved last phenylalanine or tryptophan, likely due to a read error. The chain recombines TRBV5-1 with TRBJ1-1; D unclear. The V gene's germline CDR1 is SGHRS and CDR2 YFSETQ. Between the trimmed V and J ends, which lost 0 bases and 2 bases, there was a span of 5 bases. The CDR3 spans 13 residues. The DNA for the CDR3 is TGCGCCAGCAGCTTGGGAATAAACACTGAAGCTTTCTCT. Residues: CASSLGINTEAFS.

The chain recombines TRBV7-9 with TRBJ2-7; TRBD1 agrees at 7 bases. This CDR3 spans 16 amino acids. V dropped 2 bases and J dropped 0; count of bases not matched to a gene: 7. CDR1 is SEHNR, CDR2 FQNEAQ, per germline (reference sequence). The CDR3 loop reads CASSLIAGTDSYEQYF. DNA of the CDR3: TGTGCCAGCAGCTTAATAGCCGGGACAGACTCCTACGAGCAGTACTTC. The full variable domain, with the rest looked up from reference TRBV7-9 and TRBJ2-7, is DTGVSQNPRHKITKRGQNVTFRCDPISEHNRLYWYRQTLGQGPEFLTYFQNEAQLEKSRLLSDRFSAERPKGSFSTLEIQRTEQGDSAMYLCASSLIAGTDSYEQYFGPGTRLTVT.

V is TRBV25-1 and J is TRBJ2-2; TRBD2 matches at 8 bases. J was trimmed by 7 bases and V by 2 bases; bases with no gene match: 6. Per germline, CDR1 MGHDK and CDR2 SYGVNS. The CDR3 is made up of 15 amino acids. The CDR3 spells CASSERSGGIGELFF. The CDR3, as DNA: TGTGCCAGCAGTGAAAGAAGCGGGGGAATCGGGGAGCTGTTTTTT.

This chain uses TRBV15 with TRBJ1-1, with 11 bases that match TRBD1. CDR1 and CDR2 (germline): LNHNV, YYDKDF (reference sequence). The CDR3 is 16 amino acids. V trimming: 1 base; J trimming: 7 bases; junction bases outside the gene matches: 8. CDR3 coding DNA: TGTGCCACCAGCAGAGTCCCGGACAGGGGGCGCGATGAAGCTTTCTTT. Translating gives CATSRVPDRGRDEAFF.

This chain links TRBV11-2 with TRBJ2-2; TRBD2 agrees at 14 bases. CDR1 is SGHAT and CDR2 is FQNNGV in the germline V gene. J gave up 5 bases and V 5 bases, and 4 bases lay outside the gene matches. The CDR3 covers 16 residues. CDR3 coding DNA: TGTGCCAGCAGCCAGGGACTAGCGGGAGAGACCGGGGAGCTGTTTTTT. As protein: CASSQGLAGETGELFF.

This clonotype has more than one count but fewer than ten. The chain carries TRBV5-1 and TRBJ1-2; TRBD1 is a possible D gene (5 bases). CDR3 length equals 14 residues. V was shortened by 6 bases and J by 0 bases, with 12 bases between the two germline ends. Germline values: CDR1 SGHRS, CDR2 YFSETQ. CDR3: CASTLTGANYGYTF. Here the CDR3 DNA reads TGCGCCAGCACCCTAACAGGAGCTAACTATGGCTACACCTTC.

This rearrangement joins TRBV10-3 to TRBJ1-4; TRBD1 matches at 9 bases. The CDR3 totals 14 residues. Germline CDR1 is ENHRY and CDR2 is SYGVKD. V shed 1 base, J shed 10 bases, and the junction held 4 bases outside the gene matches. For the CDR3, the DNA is TGTGCCATCAGTGAGTTGGGACAGGGTCCAAAACTGTTTTTT. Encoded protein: CAISELGQGPKLFF.

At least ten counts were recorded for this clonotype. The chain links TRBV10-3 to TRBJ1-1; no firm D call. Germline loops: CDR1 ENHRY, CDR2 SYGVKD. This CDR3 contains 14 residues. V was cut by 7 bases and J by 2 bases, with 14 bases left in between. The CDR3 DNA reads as TGTGCCATCATTGCGCTCGGGCAAAACACTGAAGCTTTCTTT. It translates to CAIIALGQNTEAFF.

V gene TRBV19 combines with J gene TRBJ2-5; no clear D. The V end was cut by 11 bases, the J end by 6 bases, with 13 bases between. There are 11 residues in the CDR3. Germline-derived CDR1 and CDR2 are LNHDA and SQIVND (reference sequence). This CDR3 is CAWSVGKTQYF. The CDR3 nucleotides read TGTGCCTGGAGTGTTGGGAAGACCCAGTACTTC. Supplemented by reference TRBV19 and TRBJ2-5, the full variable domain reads DGGITQSPKYLFRKEGQNVTLSCEQNLNHDAMYWYRQDPGQGLRLIYYSQIVNDFQKGDIAEGYSVSREKKESFPLTVTSAQKNPTAFYLCAWSVGKTQYFGPGTRLLVL.

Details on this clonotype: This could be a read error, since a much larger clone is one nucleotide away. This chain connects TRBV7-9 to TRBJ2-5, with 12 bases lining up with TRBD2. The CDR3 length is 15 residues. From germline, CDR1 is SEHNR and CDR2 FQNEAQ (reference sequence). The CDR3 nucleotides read TGTGCCAGCAGCCCGAGGACTAGCGGGAAAGAGACCAAGTACTTC. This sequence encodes CASSPRTSGKETKYF.

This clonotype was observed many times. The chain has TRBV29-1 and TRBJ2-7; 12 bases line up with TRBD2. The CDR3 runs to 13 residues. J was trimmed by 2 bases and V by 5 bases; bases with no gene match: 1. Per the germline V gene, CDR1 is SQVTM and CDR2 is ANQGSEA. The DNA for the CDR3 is TGCAGCGTTAGACTAGCGGGAGCCTACGAGCAGTACTTC. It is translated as CSVRLAGAYEQYF.

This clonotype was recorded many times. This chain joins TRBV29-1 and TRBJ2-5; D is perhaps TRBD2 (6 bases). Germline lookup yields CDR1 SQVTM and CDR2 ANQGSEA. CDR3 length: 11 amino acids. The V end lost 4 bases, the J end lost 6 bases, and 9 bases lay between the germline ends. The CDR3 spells CSVADYQTQYF. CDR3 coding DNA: TGCAGCGTTGCGGACTACCAGACCCAGTACTTC.

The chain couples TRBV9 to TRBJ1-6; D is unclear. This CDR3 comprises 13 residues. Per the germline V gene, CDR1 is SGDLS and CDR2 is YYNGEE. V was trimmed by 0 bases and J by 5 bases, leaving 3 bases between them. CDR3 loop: CASSVGHNSPLHF. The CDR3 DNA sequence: TGTGCCAGCAGCGTAGGACATAATTCACCCCTCCACTTT.

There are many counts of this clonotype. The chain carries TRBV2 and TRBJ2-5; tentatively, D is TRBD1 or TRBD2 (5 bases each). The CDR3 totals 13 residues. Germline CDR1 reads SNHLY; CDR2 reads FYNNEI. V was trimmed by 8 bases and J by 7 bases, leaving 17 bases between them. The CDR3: CASAGTDERTQYF. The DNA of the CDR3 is TGTGCCAGCGCCGGGACGGACGAACGGACCCAGTACTTC.

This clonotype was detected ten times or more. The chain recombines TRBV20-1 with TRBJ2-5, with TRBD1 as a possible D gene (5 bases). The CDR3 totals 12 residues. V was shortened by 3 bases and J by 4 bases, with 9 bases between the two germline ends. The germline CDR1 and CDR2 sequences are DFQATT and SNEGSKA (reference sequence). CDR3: CSASIQGETQYF. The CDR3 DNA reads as TGCAGTGCTAGTATCCAGGGAGAGACCCAGTACTTC.

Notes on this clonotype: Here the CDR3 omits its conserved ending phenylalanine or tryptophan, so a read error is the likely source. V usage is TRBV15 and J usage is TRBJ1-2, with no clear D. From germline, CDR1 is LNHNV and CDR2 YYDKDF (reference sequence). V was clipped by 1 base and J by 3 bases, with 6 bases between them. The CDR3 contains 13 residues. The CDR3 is CATSRGSDYGYTL. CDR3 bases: TGTGCCACCAGCAGAGGGTCTGACTATGGCTACACCCTC.

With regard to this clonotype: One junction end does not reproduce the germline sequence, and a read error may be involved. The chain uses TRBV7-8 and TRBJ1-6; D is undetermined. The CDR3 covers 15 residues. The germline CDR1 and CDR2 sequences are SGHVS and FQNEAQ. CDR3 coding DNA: TGCGCCAGCAGCCACGGGCCATGGGAATCGTATCTCCTCCACTTT. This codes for CASSHGPWESYLLHF.

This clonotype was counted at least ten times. The CDR3 DNA reads TGCAGTGCTCAGGGAGGCTGGGAGACCCAGTACTTC. Translating it yields CSAQGGWETQYF. The chain is built from TRBV20-1 and TRBJ2-5, with D perhaps matching TRBD2 (6 bases). The CDR3 runs to 12 residues. Germline CDR1 and CDR2: DFQATT and SNEGSKA (reference sequence). The V and J ends lost 5 bases and 5 bases respectively, with 12 bases between them.

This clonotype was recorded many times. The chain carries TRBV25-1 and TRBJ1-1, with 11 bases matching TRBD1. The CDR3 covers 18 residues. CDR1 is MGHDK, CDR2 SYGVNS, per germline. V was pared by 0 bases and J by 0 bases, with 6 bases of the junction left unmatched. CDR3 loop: CASSEYGTGGTMNTEAFF. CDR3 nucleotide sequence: TGTGCCAGCAGTGAATATGGGACAGGGGGGACAATGAACACTGAAGCTTTCTTT.

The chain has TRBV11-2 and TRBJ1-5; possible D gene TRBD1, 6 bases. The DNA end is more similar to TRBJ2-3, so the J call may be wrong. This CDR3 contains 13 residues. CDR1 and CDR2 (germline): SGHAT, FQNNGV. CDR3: CASSLIGDNTQYF. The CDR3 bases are TGTGCCAGCAGCTTAATCGGGGACAATACGCAGTATTTT.

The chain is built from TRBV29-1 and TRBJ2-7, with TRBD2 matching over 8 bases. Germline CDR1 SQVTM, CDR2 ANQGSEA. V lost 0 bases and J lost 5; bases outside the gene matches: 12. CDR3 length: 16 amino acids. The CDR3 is CSVEDSGTRGLDEQYF. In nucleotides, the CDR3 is TGCAGCGTTGAAGATTCCGGGACTAGAGGGTTGGACGAGCAGTACTTC.

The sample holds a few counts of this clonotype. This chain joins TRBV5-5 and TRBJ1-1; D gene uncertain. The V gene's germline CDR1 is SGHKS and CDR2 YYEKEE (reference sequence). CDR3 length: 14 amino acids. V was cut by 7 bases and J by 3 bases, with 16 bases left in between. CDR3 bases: TGTGCCAGCCAAACGAGGTTTTGGGACACTGAAGCTTTCTTT. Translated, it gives CASQTRFWDTEAFF.

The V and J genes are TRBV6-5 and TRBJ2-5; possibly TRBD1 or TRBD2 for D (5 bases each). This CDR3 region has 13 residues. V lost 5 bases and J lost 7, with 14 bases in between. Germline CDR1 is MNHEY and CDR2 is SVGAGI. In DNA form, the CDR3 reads TGTGCCAGCAGTAGTCCCTTTGGGGGGACCCAGTACTTC. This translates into CASSSPFGGTQYF.